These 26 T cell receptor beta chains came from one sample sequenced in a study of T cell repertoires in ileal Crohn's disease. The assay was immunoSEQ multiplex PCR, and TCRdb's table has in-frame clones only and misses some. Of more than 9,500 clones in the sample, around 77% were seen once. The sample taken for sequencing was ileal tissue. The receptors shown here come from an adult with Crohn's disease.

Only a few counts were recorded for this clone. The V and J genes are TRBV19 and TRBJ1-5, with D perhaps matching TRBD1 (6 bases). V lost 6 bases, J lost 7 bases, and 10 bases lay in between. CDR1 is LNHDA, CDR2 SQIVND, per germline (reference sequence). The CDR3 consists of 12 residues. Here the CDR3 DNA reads TGTGCCAGTAGAACAGGGACGCAGCCCCAGCATTTT. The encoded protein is CASRTGTQPQHF.

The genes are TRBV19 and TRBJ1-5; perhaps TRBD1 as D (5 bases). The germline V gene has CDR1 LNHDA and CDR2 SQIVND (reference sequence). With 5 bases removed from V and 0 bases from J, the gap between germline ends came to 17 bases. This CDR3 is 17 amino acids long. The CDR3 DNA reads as TGTGCCAGTAGTCCGCCCCGGAGGGGAAATAGCAATCAGCCCCAGCATTTT. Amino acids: CASSPPRRGNSNQPQHF.

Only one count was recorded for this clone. As DNA, the CDR3 is TGTGCCAGCAGCTCCGGACTAGCGGGAGGGTACAATGAGCAGTTCTTC. It is translated as CASSSGLAGGYNEQFF. V is TRBV7-6 and J is TRBJ2-1; 15 nucleotides match TRBD2. With 4 bases clipped from V and 4 bases from J, the junction kept 2 bases outside the gene matches. Germline V CDR1 and CDR2: SGHVS, FNYEAQ. CDR3 size: 16 residues.

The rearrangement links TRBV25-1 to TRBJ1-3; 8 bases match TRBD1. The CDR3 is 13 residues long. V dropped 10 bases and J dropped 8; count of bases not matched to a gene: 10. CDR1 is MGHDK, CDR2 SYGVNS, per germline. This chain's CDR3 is CAIPRQGRHTIYF. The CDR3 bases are TGTGCCATCCCCCGACAGGGGCGCCACACCATATATTTT. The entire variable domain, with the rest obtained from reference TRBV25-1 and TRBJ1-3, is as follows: EADIYQTPRYLVIGTGKKITLECSQTMGHDKMYWYQQDPGMELHLIHYSYGVNSTEKGDLSSESTVSRIRTEHFPLTLESARPSHTSQYLCAIPRQGRHTIYFGEGSWLTVV.

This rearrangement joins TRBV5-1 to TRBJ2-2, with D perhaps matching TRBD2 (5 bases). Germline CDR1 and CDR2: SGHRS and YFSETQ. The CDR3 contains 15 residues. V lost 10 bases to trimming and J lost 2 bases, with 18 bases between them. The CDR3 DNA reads TGCGCCTCTCAGGAGGTCCCCCTAAACACCGGGGAGCTGTTTTTT. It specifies CASQEVPLNTGELFF.

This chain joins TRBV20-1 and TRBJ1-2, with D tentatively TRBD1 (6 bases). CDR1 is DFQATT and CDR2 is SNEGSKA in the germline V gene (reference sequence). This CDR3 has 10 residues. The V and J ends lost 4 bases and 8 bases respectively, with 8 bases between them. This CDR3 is CSAIQGGYTF. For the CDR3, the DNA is TGCAGTGCTATTCAGGGGGGCTACACCTTC.

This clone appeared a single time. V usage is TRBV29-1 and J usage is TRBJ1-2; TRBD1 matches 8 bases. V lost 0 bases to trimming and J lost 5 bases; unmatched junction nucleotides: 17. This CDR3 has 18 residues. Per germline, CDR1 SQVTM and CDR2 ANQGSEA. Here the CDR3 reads CSVEDLGRQGSFGYGYTF. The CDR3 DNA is TGCAGCGTTGAAGATCTGGGGAGACAGGGGTCTTTTGGGTATGGCTACACCTTC.

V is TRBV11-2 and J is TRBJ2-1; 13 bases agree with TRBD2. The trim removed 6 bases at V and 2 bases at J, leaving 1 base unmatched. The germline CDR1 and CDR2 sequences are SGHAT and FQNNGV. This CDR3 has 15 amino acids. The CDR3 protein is CASRLAGGPYNEQFF. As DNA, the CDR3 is TGTGCCAGCAGACTAGCGGGAGGGCCCTACAATGAGCAGTTCTTC.

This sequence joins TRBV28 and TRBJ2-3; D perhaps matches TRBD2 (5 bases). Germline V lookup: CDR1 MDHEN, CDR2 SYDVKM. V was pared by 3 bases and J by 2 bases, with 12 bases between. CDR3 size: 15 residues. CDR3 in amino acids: CASSLRVINTDTQYF. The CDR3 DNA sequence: TGTGCCAGCAGTTTGAGGGTGATCAACACAGATACGCAGTATTTT.

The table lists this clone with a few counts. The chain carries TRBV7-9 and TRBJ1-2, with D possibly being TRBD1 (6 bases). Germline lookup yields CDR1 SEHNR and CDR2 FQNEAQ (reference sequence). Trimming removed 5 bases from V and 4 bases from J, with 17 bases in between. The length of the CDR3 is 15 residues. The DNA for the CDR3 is TGTGCCAGCAGCCCCACCCAGGGGTTGGCCTATGGCTACACCTTC. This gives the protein CASSPTQGLAYGYTF.

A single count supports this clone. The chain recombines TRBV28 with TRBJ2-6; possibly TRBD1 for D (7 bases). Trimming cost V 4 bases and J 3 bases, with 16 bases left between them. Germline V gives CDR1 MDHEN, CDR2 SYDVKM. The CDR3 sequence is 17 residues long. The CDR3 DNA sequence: TGTGCCAGCAGTTCCGTGGAGGGGGCTCTTGGGGCCAACGTCCTGACTTTC. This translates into CASSSVEGALGANVLTF.

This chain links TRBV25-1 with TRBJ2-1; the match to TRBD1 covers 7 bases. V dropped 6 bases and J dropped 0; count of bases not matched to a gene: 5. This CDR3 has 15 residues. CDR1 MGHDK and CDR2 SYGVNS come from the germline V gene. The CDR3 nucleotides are TGTGCCAGCAGGAAAGACAGGGTCTCCTACAATGAGCAGTTCTTC. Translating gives CASRKDRVSYNEQFF.

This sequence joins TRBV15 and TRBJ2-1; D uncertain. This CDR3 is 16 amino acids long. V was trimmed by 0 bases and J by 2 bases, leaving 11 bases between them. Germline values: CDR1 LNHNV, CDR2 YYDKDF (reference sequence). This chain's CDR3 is CATSRDTNNAYNEQFF. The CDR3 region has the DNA TGTGCCACCAGCAGAGATACGAACAACGCCTACAATGAGCAGTTCTTC.

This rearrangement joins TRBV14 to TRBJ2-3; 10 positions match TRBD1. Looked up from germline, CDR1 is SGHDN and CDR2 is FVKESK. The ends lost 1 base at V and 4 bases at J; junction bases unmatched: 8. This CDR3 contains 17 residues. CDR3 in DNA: TGTGCCAGCAGCCAAGGGGTGACAGGGGGCTTAGCAGATACGCAGTATTTT. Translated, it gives CASSQGVTGGLADTQYF.

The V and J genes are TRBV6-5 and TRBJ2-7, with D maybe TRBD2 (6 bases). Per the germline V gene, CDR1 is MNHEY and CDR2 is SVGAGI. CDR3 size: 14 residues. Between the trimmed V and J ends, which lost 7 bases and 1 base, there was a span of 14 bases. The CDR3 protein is CASTRDGTSYEQYF. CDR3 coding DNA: TGTGCCAGCACCAGAGACGGGACTTCCTACGAGCAGTACTTC.

The CDR3 protein is CASSLRLASYEQYF. In nucleotides, the CDR3 is TGTGCCAGCAGCCTTCGACTAGCCTCCTACGAGCAGTACTTC. The genes are TRBV6-5 and TRBJ2-7; 7 nucleotides match TRBD2. J gave up 0 bases and V 6 bases, and 5 bases lay outside the gene matches. The germline V gene has CDR1 MNHEY and CDR2 SVGAGI. This CDR3 spans 14 amino acids.

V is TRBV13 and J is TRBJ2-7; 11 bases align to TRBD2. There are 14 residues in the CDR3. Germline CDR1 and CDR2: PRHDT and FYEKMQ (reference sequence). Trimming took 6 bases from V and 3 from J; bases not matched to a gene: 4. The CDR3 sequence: CASRSTSGNYEQYF. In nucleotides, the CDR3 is TGTGCCAGCAGATCGACTAGCGGGAACTACGAGCAGTACTTC. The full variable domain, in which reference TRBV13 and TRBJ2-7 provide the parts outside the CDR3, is AAGVIQSPRHLIKEKRETATLKCYPIPRHDTVYWYQQGPGQDPQFLISFYEKMQSDKGSIPDRFSAQQFSDYHSELNMSSLELGDSALYFCASRSTSGNYEQYFGPGTRLTVT.

The DNA of the CDR3 is TGTGCCAGCAGTCACCGACAGGGGGCAGGTGGCTACACCTTC. Amino acid sequence: CASSHRQGAGGYTF. The chain links TRBV25-1 to TRBJ1-2; 10 bases are a match to TRBD1. J was trimmed by 7 bases and V by 5 bases; bases with no gene match: 7. Germline values: CDR1 MGHDK, CDR2 SYGVNS. This CDR3 spans 14 amino acids.

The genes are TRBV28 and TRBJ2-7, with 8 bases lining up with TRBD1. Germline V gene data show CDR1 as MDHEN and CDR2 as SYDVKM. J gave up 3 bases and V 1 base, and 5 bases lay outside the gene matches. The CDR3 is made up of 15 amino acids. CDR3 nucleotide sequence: TGTGCCAGCAGTTTATCGGCAGGGGGCTTCTACGAGCAGTACTTC. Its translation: CASSLSAGGFYEQYF.

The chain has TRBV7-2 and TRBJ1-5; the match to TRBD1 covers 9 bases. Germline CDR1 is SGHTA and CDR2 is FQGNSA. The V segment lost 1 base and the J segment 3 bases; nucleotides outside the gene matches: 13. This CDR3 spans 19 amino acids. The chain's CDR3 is CASSLGEDRGAVFNQPQHF. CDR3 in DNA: TGTGCCAGCAGCTTAGGGGAGGACAGGGGAGCGGTTTTCAATCAGCCCCAGCATTTT.

The CDR3, as DNA: TGTGCCAGCAGTTATAGAGAGGAGCAGTACTTC. As protein: CASSYREEQYF. The chain combines TRBV2 with TRBJ2-7; no firm D call. The CDR3 runs to 11 residues. With 5 bases removed from V and 7 bases from J, the gap between germline ends came to 9 bases. Germline loops: CDR1 SNHLY, CDR2 FYNNEI.

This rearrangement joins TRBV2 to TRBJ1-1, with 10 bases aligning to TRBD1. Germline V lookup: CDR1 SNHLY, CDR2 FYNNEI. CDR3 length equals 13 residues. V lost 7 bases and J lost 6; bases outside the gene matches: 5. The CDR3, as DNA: TGTGCCAGCACCCTGACAGGGGGCTCTGAAGCTTTCTTT. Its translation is CASTLTGGSEAFF.

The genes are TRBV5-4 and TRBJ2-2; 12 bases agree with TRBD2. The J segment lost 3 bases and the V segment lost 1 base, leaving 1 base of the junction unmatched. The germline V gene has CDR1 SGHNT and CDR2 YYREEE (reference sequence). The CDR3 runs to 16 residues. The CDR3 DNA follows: TGTGCCAGCAGCTTGCCTAGCGGGGGGGACACCGGGGAGCTGTTTTTT. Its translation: CASSLPSGGDTGELFF.

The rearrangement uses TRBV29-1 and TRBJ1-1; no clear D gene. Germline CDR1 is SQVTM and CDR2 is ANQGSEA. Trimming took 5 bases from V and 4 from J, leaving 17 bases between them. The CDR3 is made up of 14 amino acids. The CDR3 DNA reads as TGCAGCGTTACTACGGGAGGGCGGAGCACTGAAGCTTTCTTT. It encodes CSVTTGGRSTEAFF.

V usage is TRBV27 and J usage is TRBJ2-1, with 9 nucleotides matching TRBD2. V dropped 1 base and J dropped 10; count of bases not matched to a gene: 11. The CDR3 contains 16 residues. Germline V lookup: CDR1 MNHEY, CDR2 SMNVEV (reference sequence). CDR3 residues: CASSLWVAGGQGEQFF. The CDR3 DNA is TGTGCCAGCAGTTTATGGGTGGCGGGAGGGCAAGGGGAGCAGTTCTTC.

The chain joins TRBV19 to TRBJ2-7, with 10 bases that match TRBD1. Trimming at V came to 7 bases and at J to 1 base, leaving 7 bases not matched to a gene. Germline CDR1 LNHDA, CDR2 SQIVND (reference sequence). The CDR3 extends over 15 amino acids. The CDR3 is CASKLVGQGSYEQYF. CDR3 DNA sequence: TGTGCCAGTAAATTGGTGGGACAGGGGTCCTACGAGCAGTACTTC.